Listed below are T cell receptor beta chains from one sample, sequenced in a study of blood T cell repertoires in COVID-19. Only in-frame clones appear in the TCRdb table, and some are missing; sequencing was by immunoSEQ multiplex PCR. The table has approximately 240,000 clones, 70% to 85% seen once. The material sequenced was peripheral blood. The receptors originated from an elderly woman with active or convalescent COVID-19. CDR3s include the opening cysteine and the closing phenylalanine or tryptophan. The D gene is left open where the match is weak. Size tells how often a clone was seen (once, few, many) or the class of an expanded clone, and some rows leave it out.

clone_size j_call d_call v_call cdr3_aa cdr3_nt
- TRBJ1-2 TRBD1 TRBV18 CASSPDRNNYGYTF TGTGCCAGCTCACCGGACAGGAACAACTATGGCTACACCTTC
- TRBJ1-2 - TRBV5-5 CASSLEGYGYTF TGTGCCAGCAGCCTTGAGGGCTATGGCTACACCTTC
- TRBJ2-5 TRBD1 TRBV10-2 CASSGGQAQETQYF TGCGCCAGCAGTGGTGGACAGGCACAAGAGACCCAGTACTTC
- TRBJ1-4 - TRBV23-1 CASTLPRGQMNEKLFF TGCGCCAGCACCCTCCCGCGAGGACAGATGAATGAAAAACTGTTTTTT
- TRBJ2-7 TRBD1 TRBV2 CASSEARTGGFYEQYF TGTGCCAGCAGTGAAGCGCGGACAGGGGGCTTCTACGAGCAGTACTTC
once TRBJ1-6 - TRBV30 CAWSGGPYNSPLHF TGTGCCTGGAGTGGGGGGCCTTATAATTCACCCCTCCACTTT
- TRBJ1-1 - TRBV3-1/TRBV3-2 CASSQDFPRTVNTEAFF TGTGCCAGCAGCCAAGACTTCCCCCGGACAGTGAACACTGAAGCTTTCTTT
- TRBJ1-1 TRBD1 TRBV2 CASLGQGWTEAFF TGTGCCAGCTTAGGACAGGGCTGGACTGAAGCTTTCTTT
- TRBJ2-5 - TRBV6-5 CASSYGRSQETQYF TGTGCCAGCAGTTACGGCAGATCCCAAGAGACCCAGTACTTC
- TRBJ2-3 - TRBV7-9 CASSPVGKGVTDTQYF TGTGCCAGCAGCCCAGTGGGTAAGGGGGTAACAGATACGCAGTATTTT
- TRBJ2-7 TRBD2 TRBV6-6 CASSYGRPGGEQYF TGTGCCAGCAGTTACGGGCGCCCGGGGGGGGAGCAGTACTTC